This T cell receptor beta chain came from a study of radiation and T cells in renal cell carcinoma. This clone has a single count. Its antigen is not known. The study, taken as a whole, reports: No pretreatment tumor biopsies were available for baseline clonotypes.

V gave up 2 bases and J gave up 2 bases, with 7 bases separating them. Germline loops: CDR1 MNHNY, CDR2 SVGAGI (reference sequence). CDR3 length: 15 residues. Sample time point: blood 4 weeks post-SBRT, at nephrectomy. Documented treatment: 15 Gy SBRT to primary tumor, nephrectomy 4 weeks later. Nephrectomy followed 15 Gy stereotactic body radiation by 4 weeks. This renal cell carcinoma was of the clear cell type. Measured with immunoSEQ multiplex PCR; TCRdb has only the in-frame clones, and not every one. In the table there are roughly 170,000 clones, roughly nine tenths of which are singletons. Sample: blood, taken from a patient whose treatment included radiotherapy and nephrectomy. The chain couples TRBV6-6 to TRBJ1-6; possible D gene TRBD1, 6 bases. This clonotype was sampled from a woman aged 45-65 years with renal cell carcinoma. The CDR3 loop is CASSYGGPYNSPLHF. The CDR3 nucleotides read TGTGCCAGCAGTTACGGGGGCCCCTATAATTCACCCCTCCACTTT.